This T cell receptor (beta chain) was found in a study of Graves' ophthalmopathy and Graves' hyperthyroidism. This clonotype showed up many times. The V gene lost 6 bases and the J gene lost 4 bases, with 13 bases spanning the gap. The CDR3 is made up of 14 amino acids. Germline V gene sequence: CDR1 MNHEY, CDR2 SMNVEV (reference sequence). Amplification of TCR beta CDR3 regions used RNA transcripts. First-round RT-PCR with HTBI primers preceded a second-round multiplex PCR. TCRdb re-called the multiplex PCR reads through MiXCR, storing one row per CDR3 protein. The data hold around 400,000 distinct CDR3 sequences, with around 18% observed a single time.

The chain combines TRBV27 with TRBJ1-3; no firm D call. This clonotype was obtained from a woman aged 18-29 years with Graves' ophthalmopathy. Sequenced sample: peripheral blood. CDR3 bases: TGTGCCAGCAGCCTAGGTAGTGACGGAAACACCATATATTTT. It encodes CASSLGSDGNTIYF.